This TCR beta chain was captured in a study of T cell clones after liver transplantation. The germline V gene encodes CDR1 WNHNN and CDR2 SYGVQD (reference sequence). V lost 6 bases and J lost 8; bases outside the gene matches: 3. This CDR3 is built from 13 residues. Assay: immunoSEQ multiplex PCR; the TCRdb copy retains only in-frame clones and omits some. The data hold some 61,000 clones, with 60% to 75% observed a single time. The sequence came from a human patient who received a liver transplant. Certain T cells may be donor cells from the graft. This rearrangement joins TRBV10-1 to TRBJ2-1; 11 bases are shared with TRBD1. Specimen: CD4+ T cells from blood, collected at the 22-month timepoint. The CDR3 DNA sequence: TGCGCCAGCAGCGGACAGGGGGCTCATGAGCAGTTCTTC. Its protein product is CASSGQGAHEQFF.